This entry lists 10 T cell receptor beta chains sequenced from one sample in a study of blood T cell repertoires in COVID-19. Clones were read by immunoSEQ multiplex PCR, and TCRdb kept only the in-frame ones, dropping some. The sample contains some 190,000 clones, 84% of which appear only once. The sequenced sample was PBMCs or T cells enriched from blood (not recorded which). The origin of the receptors is a woman in her 30s who had been exposed to COVID-19.

This clone was seen more than once but under ten times. The gene calls are TRBV7-2 and TRBJ1-1; D is possibly TRBD1 (6 bases). V shed 2 bases and J shed 4 bases, with 14 bases lying between them. The CDR3 is 15 residues long. In germline, CDR1 is SGHTA, CDR2 FQGNSA. CDR3: CASSLTGILSTEAFF. CDR3 DNA sequence: TGTGCCAGCAGCTTAACAGGGATTTTGAGCACTGAAGCTTTCTTT. The whole variable domain, filled in from reference TRBV7-2 and TRBJ1-1, reads GAGVSQSPSNKVTEKGKDVELRCDPISGHTALYWYRQSLGQGLEFLIYFQGNSAPDKSGLPSDRFSAERTGGSVSTLTIQRTQQEDSAVYLCASSLTGILSTEAFFGQGTRLTVV.

In the case of this clone: Distinct nucleotide sequences in the sample also encode this CDR3. The rearrangement uses TRBV6-5 and TRBJ1-2; TRBD1 agrees at 7 bases. V shed 0 bases and J 5 bases; nucleotides not matched to a gene: 3. CDR3 length equals 14 residues. Germline V CDR1 and CDR2: MNHEY, SVGAGI. In DNA form, the CDR3 reads TGTGCCAGCAGTTACTCAGGGGGCGGGTATGGCTACACCTTC. This translates into CASSYSGGGYGYTF.

The V call is TRBV29-1, the J call TRBJ2-6; possible D gene TRBD1, 6 bases. The CDR3 has 15 residues. V gave up 4 bases and J gave up 1 base, with 11 bases separating them. The germline V gene encodes CDR1 SQVTM and CDR2 ANQGSEA. CDR3 nucleotide sequence: TGCAGCGTTGGGGGGACAAATTCTGGGGCCAACGTCCTGACTTTC. Translated: CSVGGTNSGANVLTF. Full variable domain (missing parts from reference TRBV29-1 and TRBJ2-6): SAVISQKPSRDICQRGTSLTIQCQVDSQVTMMFWYRQQPGQSLTLIATANQGSEATYESGFVIDKFPISRPNLTFSTLTVSNMSPEDSSIYLCSVGGTNSGANVLTFGAGSRLTVL.

The J gene is TRBJ1-6, the V gene TRBV3-1 (or the pseudogene TRBV3-2); 7 nucleotides match TRBD1. Germline V lookup: CDR1 LGHDT, CDR2 YNNKEL (reference sequence). V lost 4 bases, J lost 9 bases, and 15 bases stayed unmatched. The CDR3 totals 17 residues. The CDR3 sequence: CASSRIWTGKSISPLHF. The CDR3 bases are TGTGCCAGCAGCCGAATTTGGACAGGAAAATCAATTTCACCCCTCCACTTT.

The CDR3 spells CASSYGGGAYGTEAFF. CDR3 DNA: TGTGCCAGCAGTTACGGGGGGGGCGCGTATGGCACTGAAGCTTTCTTT. The chain uses TRBV6-5 and TRBJ1-1; possible D gene TRBD1, 6 bases. The CDR3 length is 16 residues. Trimming took 2 bases from V and 4 from J, leaving 17 bases between them. CDR1 is MNHEY, CDR2 SVGAGI, per germline.

The V and J genes are TRBV7-2 and TRBJ1-2, with D perhaps matching TRBD1 (6 bases). V dropped 7 bases and J dropped 1 base, with 19 bases sitting between them. Per germline, CDR1 SGHTA and CDR2 FQGNSA. The CDR3 extends over 16 amino acids. The DNA of the CDR3 is TGTGCCAGCATCGCTCCCCGGGACACACATAACTATGGCTACACCTTC. Residues: CASIAPRDTHNYGYTF.

The chain combines TRBV7-2 with TRBJ2-1, with TRBD2 identical over 10 bases. Germline V gene sequence: CDR1 SGHTA, CDR2 FQGNSA. The CDR3 spans 17 residues. V shed 5 bases, J shed 6 bases, and the junction held 13 bases outside the gene matches. The CDR3 loop reads CASSPQPPSGGANEQFF. The CDR3 nucleotides read TGTGCCAGCAGCCCGCAACCACCTAGCGGGGGAGCCAATGAGCAGTTCTTC. Looking up the rest from reference TRBV7-2 and TRBJ2-1 gives the full variable domain: GAGVSQSPSNKVTEKGKDVELRCDPISGHTALYWYRQSLGQGLEFLIYFQGNSAPDKSGLPSDRFSAERTGGSVSTLTIQRTQQEDSAVYLCASSPQPPSGGANEQFFGPGTRLTVL.

Only one count was recorded for this clone. The genes are TRBV5-4 and TRBJ2-5; D uncertain. Between the trimmed V and J ends, which lost 0 bases and 3 bases, there was a span of 6 bases. The CDR3 is 13 amino acids. Germline V gene lookup returns CDR1 SGHNT and CDR2 YYREEE (reference sequence). CDR3 nucleotide sequence: TGTGCCAGCAGCTTGGAGAGGAAAGAGACCCAGTACTTC. It is translated as CASSLERKETQYF.

V and J are TRBV27 and TRBJ2-1; a weak D match, TRBD2 (6 bases). CDR1 and CDR2 from the germline V gene are MNHEY and SMNVEV (reference sequence). V gave up 5 bases and J gave up 2 bases, with 10 bases separating them. The CDR3 covers 14 residues. DNA for the CDR3: TGTGCCAGCAGTACCGGGACTCCCTACAATGAGCAGTTCTTC. Protein sequence: CASSTGTPYNEQFF.

This chain uses TRBV4-3 with TRBJ2-6, with TRBD1 as a possible D gene (6 bases). The CDR3 loop spans 17 amino acids. CDR1 LGHNA and CDR2 YSLEER come from the germline V gene. V was pared by 1 base and J by 3 bases, with 13 bases between. The CDR3 protein is CASSQAPQGSGANVLTF. In DNA form, the CDR3 reads TGCGCCAGCAGCCAAGCTCCACAGGGAAGTGGGGCCAACGTCCTGACTTTC.